This T cell receptor (beta chain) was obtained from a study of blood T cells in healthy people across ages. Germline lookup yields CDR1 MNHEY and CDR2 SVGEGT. This CDR3 spans 11 amino acids. The ends were cut back, 5 bases at V and 4 bases at J, with 5 bases in the middle. For the second PCR, which ran for about 7 to 11 cycles, a sample-barcoded 5' primer and a J-beta primer mix were used. MiXCR was run by TCRdb on the 5' RACE reads, yielding one entry per CDR3 protein. The sample shows 550,000 to 750,000 distinct CDR3 sequences, around 21% of them seen only once. The sequencing sample was made of blood. The chain links TRBV6-2 or TRBV6-3 to TRBJ1-2; D remains ambiguous. The TCR comes from a man in his sixties or seventies in good health. The CDR3 protein is CASSQTYGYTF. The CDR3 coding sequence is TGTGCCAGCAGTCAAACCTATGGCTACACCTTC.